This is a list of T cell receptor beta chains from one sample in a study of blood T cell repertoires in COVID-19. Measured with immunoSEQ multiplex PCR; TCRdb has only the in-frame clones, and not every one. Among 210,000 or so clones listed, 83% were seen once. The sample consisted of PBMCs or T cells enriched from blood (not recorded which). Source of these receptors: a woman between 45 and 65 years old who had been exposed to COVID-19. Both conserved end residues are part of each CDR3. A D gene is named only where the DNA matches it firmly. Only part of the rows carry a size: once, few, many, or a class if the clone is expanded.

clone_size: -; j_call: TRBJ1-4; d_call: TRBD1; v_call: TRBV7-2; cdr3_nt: TGTGCCAGCAGCTTACAGGGACAGGGGGATGAAAAACTGTTTTTT; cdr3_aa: CASSLQGQGDEKLFF
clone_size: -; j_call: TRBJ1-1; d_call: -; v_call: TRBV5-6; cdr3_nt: TGTGCCACTTCCACAGGCACCAACACTGAAGCTTTCTTT; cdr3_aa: CATSTGTNTEAFF
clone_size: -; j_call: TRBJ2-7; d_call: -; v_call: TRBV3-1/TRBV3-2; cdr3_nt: TGTGCCAGCAGCCAAGGAAGGGGGGGGCCTTACGAGCAGTACTTC; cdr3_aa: CASSQGRGGPYEQYF
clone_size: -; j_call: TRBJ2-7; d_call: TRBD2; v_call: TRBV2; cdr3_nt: TGTGCCAGCTCTCCGGTGCGGGGGGCGCGTGAGCAGTACTTC; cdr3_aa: CASSPVRGAREQYF
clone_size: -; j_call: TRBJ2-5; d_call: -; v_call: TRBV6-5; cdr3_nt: TGTGCCAGCAGTTACTCGCGCCAGGGAGAGACCCAGTACTTC; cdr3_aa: CASSYSRQGETQYF
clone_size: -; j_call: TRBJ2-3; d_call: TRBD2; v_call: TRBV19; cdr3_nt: TGTGCCAGTAGTACCGGGGGGGGCAGGGCCTCACACACAGATACGCAGTATTTT; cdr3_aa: CASSTGGGRASHTDTQYF
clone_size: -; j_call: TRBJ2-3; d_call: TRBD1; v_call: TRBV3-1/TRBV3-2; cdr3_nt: TGTGCCAGCAGCCAAAGTAGAGGGGGCGAACGTCCCACAGATACGCAGTATTTT; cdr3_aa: CASSQSRGGERPTDTQYF
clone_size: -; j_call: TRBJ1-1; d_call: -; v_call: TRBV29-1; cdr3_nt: TGCAGCTTAGGGGCGAACACTGAAGCTTTCTTT; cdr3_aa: CSLGANTEAFF
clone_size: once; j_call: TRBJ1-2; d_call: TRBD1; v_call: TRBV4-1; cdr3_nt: TGCGCCAGCAGCCTCGGACAGGGGGCTATCTATGGCTACACCTTC; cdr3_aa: CASSLGQGAIYGYTF
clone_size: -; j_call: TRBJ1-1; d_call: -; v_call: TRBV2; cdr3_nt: TGTGCCAGCAGTGTTTTTCTTCAAGCTTTCTTT; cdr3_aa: CASSVFLQAFF
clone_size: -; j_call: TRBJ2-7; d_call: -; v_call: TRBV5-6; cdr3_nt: TGTGCCAGCAGCCACAGACAGCTATCCTACGAGCAGTACTTC; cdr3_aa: CASSHRQLSYEQYF
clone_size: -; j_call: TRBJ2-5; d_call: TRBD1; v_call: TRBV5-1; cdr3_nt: TGCGCCAGCAGTGACAGGGGTGGCGGAGAGACCCAGTACTTC; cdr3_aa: CASSDRGGGETQYF
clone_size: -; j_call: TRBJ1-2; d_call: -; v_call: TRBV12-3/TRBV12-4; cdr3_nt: TGTGCCAGCAGTTATCAACAGGGTTCGGGGAGAACCTTC; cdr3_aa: CASSYQQGSGRTF
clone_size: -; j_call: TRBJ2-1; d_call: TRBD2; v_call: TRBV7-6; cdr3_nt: TGTGCCAGCAGCTTAGCGGGCGGGGGGGCCTATGAGCAGTTCTTC; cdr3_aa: CASSLAGGGAYEQFF
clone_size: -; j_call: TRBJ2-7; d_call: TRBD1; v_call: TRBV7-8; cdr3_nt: TGTGCCAGCAGCTTAGGGACAGGCCCCTACGAGCAGTACTTC; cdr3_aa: CASSLGTGPYEQYF
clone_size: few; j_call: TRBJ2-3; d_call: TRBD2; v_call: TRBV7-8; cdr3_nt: TGTGCCAGCAGCCCCTCAGGGACTAGCGGGGCAGATACGCAGTATTTT; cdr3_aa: CASSPSGTSGADTQYF
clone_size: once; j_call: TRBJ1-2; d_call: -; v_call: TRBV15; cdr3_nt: TGTGCCACCAGCAGAGATTTGGTGGACGGGGACTATGGCTACACCTTC; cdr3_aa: CATSRDLVDGDYGYTF
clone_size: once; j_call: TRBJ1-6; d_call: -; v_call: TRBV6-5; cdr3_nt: TGTGCCAGCAGTTTAGGCGGGGGCTTCAGTTCACCCCTCCACTTT; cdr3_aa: CASSLGGGFSSPLHF
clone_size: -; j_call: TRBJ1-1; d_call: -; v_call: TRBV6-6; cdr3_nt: TGTGCCAGCAGCTCCGGGACATCCCTCATGAACACTGAAGCTTTCTTT; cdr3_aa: CASSSGTSLMNTEAFF
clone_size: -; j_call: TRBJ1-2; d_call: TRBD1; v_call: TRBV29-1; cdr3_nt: TGCAGCGTTGCCGGACAGGGCAACTATGGCTACACCTTC; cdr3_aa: CSVAGQGNYGYTF
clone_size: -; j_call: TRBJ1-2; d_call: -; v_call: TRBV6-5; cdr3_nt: TGTGCCGTCACTCCTTCACCCCTCTATGGCTACACCTTC; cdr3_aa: CAVTPSPLYGYTF
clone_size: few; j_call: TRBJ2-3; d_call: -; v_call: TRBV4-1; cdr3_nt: TGCGCCAGCAGCCAAGACCCGGGGGAGAAGGATACGCAGTATTTT; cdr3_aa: CASSQDPGEKDTQYF
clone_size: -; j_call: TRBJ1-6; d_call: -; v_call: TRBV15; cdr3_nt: TGTGCCACCAGCAGAGATCGGGCCGGGAATAATTCACCCCTCCACTTT; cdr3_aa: CATSRDRAGNNSPLHF
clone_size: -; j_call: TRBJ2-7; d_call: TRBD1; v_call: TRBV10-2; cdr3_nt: TGCGCCACCACTTTTGGGACAGGGGCCTACGAGCAGTACTTC; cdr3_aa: CATTFGTGAYEQYF
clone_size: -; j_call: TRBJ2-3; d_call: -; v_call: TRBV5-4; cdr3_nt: TGTGCCAGCAGCGCGCCAGGGGCCGATACGCAGTATTTT; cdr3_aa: CASSAPGADTQYF
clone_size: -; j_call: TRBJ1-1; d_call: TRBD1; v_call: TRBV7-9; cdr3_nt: TGTGCCAGCAGCTTGGGACAGCTCTTAGATGAAGCTTTCTTT; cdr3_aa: CASSLGQLLDEAFF
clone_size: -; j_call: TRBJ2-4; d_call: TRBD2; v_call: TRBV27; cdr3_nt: TGTGCCAGCGCTAGCGGGGGGCTAAACATTCAGTACTTC; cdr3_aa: CASASGGLNIQYF
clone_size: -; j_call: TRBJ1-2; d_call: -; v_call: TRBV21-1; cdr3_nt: TGTGCCACCCCCAAGGTCCCAGGTCTTACAGGATCCTACACCTTC; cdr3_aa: CATPKVPGLTGSYTF
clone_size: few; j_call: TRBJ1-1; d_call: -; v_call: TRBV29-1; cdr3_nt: TGCAGCGTTGGGGGGGGATCGGACACTGAAGCTTTCTTT; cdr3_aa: CSVGGGSDTEAFF
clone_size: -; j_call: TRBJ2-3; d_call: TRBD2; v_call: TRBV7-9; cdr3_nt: TGTGCCAGCGGGAAGCGGGGACCTAGCACAGATACGCAGTATTTT; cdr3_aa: CASGKRGPSTDTQYF
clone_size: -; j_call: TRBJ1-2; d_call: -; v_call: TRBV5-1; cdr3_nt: TGCGCCAGCAGCTTAACCCTGACACAGAACTATGGCTACACCTTC; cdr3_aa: CASSLTLTQNYGYTF
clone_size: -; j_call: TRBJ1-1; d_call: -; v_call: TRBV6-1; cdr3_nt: TGTGCCAGCAGTGAATCCACCCTCGGGGTTACGAACACTGAAGCTTTCTTT; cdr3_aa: CASSESTLGVTNTEAFF
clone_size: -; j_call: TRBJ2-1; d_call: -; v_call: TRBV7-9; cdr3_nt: TGTGCCAGCAGCCCGAGACAGGTTGGTAATGAGCAGTTCTTC; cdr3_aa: CASSPRQVGNEQFF
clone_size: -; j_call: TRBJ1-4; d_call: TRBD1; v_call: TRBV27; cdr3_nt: TGTGCCAGCAGTCTACAGGGGGGTGAAAAACTGTTTTTT; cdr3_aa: CASSLQGGEKLFF
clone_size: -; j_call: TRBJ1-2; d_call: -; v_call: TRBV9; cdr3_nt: TGTGCCAGCAGCGTATTAGGACAGCCTAACTATGGCTACACCTTC; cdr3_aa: CASSVLGQPNYGYTF
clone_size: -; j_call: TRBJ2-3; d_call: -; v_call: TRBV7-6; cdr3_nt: TGTGCCAGCAGCTTAGTGGACAGCGACACAGATACGCAGTATTTT; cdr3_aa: CASSLVDSDTDTQYF
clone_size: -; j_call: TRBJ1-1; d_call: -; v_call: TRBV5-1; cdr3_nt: TGCGCCAGCAGCCTCCCCCCTCCCCAGGGATGGAACACTGAAGCTTTCTTT; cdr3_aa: CASSLPPPQGWNTEAFF
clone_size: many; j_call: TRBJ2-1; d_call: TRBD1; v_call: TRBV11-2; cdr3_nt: TGTGCCAGCAGCTGGGACAGGTACAATGAGCAGTTCTTC; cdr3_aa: CASSWDRYNEQFF
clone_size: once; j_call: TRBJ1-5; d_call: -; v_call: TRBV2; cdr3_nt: TGTGCCAGCAATCGAGGCAGAGCTCAGCCCCAGCATTTT; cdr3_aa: CASNRGRAQPQHF
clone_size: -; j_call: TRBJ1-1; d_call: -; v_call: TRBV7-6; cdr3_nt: TGTGCCAGCAGCTCGGCCGGTGCAGGACTTATTAGGAACACTGAAGCTTTCTTT; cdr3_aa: CASSSAGAGLIRNTEAFF
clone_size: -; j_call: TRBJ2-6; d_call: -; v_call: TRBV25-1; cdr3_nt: TGTGCCAGCAGTCGAGTTGTGGCTGGGGCCAACGTCCTGACTTTC; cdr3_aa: CASSRVVAGANVLTF
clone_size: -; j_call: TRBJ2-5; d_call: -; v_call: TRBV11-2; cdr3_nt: TGTGCCAGCAGCTCCCGCGAAGAGACCCAGTACTTC; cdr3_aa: CASSSREETQYF
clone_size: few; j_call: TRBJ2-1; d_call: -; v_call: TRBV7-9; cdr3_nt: TGTGCCAGCAGCCCATCGGCAGGGCGCTACAATGAGCAGTTCTTC; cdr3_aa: CASSPSAGRYNEQFF
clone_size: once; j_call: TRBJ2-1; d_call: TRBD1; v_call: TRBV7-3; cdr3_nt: TGTGCCAGCAGCTCTCGACAGGGGGTGTACAATGAGCAGTTCTTC; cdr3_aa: CASSSRQGVYNEQFF
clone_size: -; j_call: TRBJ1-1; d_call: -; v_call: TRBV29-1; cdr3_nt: TGCAGCGTAGCGGACCCTCCGTACACTGAAGCTTTCTTT; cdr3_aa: CSVADPPYTEAFF
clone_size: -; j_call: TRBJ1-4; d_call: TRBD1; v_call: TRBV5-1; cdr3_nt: TGCGCCAGCAGCTTCCAAGCAGGGGGCACTAATGAAAAACTGTTTTTT; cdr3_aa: CASSFQAGGTNEKLFF
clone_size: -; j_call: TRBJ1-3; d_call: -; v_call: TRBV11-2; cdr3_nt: TGTGCCAGCAGCTTGGGGCCCGGGAGTAGAAACACCATATATTTT; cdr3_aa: CASSLGPGSRNTIYF
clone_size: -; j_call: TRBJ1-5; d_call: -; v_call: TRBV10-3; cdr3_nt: TGTGCCATCAGTGAAGACAGAACCAATCAGCCCCAGCATTTT; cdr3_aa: CAISEDRTNQPQHF
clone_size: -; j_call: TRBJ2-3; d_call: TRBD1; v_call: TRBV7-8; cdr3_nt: TGTGCCAGCAGCTTCCCCGCGACAGGGGGCCCAGATACGCAGTATTTT; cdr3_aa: CASSFPATGGPDTQYF
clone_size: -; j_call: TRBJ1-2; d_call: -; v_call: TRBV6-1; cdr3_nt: TGTGCCAGCAGGACCACAGGCCCCTATGGCTACACCTTC; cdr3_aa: CASRTTGPYGYTF
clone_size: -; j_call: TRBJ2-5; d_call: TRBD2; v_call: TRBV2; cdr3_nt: TGTGCCAGCAGTGAAGTAGCGGGGGGGTTCGGGACCCAGTACTTC; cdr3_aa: CASSEVAGGFGTQYF